A single sample is the source of the 10 T cell receptor beta chains below, sequenced in a study of graft-versus-host responses after intestinal transplantation. TCRdb's copy holds only in-frame clones and misses some; the assay was immunoSEQ multiplex PCR. The repertoire holds fewer than 11,000 clones, with 80% to 95% as singletons. The sequencing used PBMCs, collected 40 to 45 days after intestinal transplantation. These receptors were obtained from a human patient who received an intestinal transplant, so some T cells may come from the graft donor.

The chain recombines TRBV29-1 with TRBJ1-2; unclear D gene. The ends were cut back, 5 bases at V and 4 bases at J, with 5 bases in the middle. Per germline, CDR1 SQVTM and CDR2 ANQGSEA. The CDR3 spans 10 residues. The CDR3 nucleotides are TGCAGCGTTCTCGGCTATGGCTACACCTTC. Residues: CSVLGYGYTF.

The J gene is TRBJ1-6, the V gene TRBV2, with no clear D. This CDR3 region has 15 residues. V lost 6 bases, J lost 1 base, and 10 bases lay in between. Germline CDR1 and CDR2: SNHLY and FYNNEI. The CDR3 sequence: CASSGEISYNSPLHF. The CDR3, as DNA: TGTGCCAGCAGCGGGGAGATTTCCTATAATTCACCCCTCCACTTT.

This clone showed up just once. This chain's CDR3 is CASSQGLTYEQYF. CDR3 in DNA: TGTGCCAGCAGTCAGGGCCTCACCTACGAGCAGTACTTC. The gene calls are TRBV6-5 and TRBJ2-7, with a weak D call TRBD1 (5 bases). V lost 5 bases, J lost 2 bases, and 10 bases lay in between. This CDR3 spans 13 amino acids. The V gene's germline CDR1 is MNHEY and CDR2 SVGAGI.

The V and J genes are TRBV9 and TRBJ2-5; 7 bases map to TRBD2. Gene TRBJ2-7 matches the end of the DNA better, so the J call may be wrong. Per germline, CDR1 SGDLS and CDR2 YYNGEE. The length of the CDR3 is 14 residues. The CDR3, as DNA: TGTGCCAGCACCACGGGGGGTACCCCTGGCGAGCAGTACTTC. Amino acid sequence: CASTTGGTPGEQYF.

V usage is TRBV6-5 and J usage is TRBJ2-1; no clear D gene. The V end lost 5 bases, the J end lost 2 bases, and 10 bases lay between the germline ends. The CDR3 spans 14 residues. Germline values: CDR1 MNHEY, CDR2 SVGAGI. The CDR3 sequence: CASSPPSAYNEQFF. CDR3 DNA: TGTGCCAGCAGTCCTCCGTCGGCCTACAATGAGCAGTTCTTC.

V usage is TRBV21-1 and J usage is TRBJ2-1; the table calls TRBD2, which could not be checked here. TRBV21-1 represents a pseudogene. The CDR3 runs 18 residues. In DNA form, the CDR3 reads TGTGCCAGCAGAAAATGGGGGGTCCACGAGAACTCCTACAATGAGCAGTTCTTC. Encoded protein: CASRKWGVHENSYNEQFF.

This chain joins TRBV5-6 and TRBJ2-7; 12 bases map to TRBD1. The CDR3 totals 15 residues. CDR1 and CDR2 from the germline V gene are SGHDT and YYEEEE. Trimming took 2 bases from V and 5 from J; bases not matched to a gene: 5. CDR3 nucleotide sequence: TGTGCCAGCAGCTTCGTAGGGACAGGGGGCAACGAGCAGTACTTC. Residues: CASSFVGTGGNEQYF.

The rearrangement links TRBV18 to TRBJ1-1; D not certain. CDR1 and CDR2 from the germline V gene are KGHSH and LQKENI. V dropped 2 bases and J dropped 3 bases, with 7 bases sitting between them. The CDR3 extends over 13 amino acids. This CDR3 reads CASSPGWDTEAFF. As DNA, the CDR3 is TGTGCCAGCTCACCAGGGTGGGACACTGAAGCTTTCTTT.

The J gene is TRBJ2-3, the V gene TRBV11-2, with 12 nucleotides matching TRBD2. V shed 4 bases, J shed 5 bases, and the junction held 4 bases outside the gene matches. The germline gives CDR1 SGHAT, CDR2 FQNNGV. The CDR3 contains 15 residues. CDR3 loop: CASSSSGGEGDTQYF. The CDR3 region has the DNA TGTGCCAGCAGCTCTAGCGGGGGGGAGGGAGATACGCAGTATTTT.

The gene calls are TRBV27 and TRBJ2-3, with D perhaps TRBD2 (5 bases). The CDR3 loop spans 14 amino acids. The V and J ends lost 5 bases and 1 base respectively, with 10 bases between them. CDR1 and CDR2 (germline): MNHEY, SMNVEV (reference sequence). As DNA, the CDR3 is TGTGCCAGCAGTCCTAGGACTGGCACAGATACGCAGTATTTT. This codes for CASSPRTGTDTQYF.